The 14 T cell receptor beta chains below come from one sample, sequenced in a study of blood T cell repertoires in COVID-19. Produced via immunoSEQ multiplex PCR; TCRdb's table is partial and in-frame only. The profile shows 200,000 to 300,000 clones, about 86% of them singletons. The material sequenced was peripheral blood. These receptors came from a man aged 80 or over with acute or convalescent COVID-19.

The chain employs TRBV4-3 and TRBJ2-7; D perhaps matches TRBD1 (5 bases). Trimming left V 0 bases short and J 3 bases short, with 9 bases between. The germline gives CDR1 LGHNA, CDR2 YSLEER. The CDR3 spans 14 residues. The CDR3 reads CASSQDMGLYEQYF. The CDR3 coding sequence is TGCGCCAGCAGCCAAGATATGGGGCTCTACGAGCAGTACTTC.

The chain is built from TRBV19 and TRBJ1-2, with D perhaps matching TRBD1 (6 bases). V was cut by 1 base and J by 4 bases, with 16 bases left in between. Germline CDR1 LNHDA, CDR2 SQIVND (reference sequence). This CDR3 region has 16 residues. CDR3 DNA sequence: TGTGCCAGTAGTATAGGTTTGAGACAGGTCGTCTATGGCTACACCTTC. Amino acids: CASSIGLRQVVYGYTF.

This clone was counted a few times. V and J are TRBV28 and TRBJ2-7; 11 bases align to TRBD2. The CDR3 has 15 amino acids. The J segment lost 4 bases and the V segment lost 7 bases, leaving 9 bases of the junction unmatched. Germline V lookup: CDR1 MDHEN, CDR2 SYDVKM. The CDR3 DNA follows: TGTGCCAGCATCAAAGGGACTAGCGGCATATACGAGCAGTACTTC. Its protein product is CASIKGTSGIYEQYF.

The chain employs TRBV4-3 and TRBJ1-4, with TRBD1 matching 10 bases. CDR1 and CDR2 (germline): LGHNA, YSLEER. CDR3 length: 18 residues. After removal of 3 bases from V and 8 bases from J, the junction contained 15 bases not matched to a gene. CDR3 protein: CASSQADRGLDPEEKLFF. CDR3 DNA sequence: TGCGCCAGCAGCCAGGCTGACAGGGGGCTGGATCCAGAGGAAAAACTGTTTTTT.

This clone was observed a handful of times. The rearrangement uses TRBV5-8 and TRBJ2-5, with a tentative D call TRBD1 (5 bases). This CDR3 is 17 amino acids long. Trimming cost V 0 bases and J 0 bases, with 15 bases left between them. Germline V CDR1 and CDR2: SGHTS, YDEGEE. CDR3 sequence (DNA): TGTGCCAGCAGCTTGGGGGTAGGGGAATATCACCAAGAGACCCAGTACTTC. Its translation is CASSLGVGEYHQETQYF.

Here the CDR3 reads CASSRGGQERSPLHF. CDR3 sequence (DNA): TGTGCCAGCAGCCGTGGTGGACAGGAACGCTCACCCCTCCACTTT. The chain employs TRBV7-3 and TRBJ1-6, with 7 bases fitting TRBD1. The germline V gene encodes CDR1 SGHTA and CDR2 FQGTGA. CDR3 length: 15 amino acids. V shed 5 bases and J 10 bases; nucleotides not matched to a gene: 11.

This CDR3 is CASSDRATTEAFF. DNA of the CDR3: TGTGCCAGCAGCGACAGGGCAACCACTGAAGCTTTCTTT. The chain recombines TRBV6-5 with TRBJ1-1, with 7 bases lining up with TRBD1. CDR3 length: 13 residues. With V trimmed by 6 bases and J by 4 bases, 5 bases remained unmatched. Germline V gene sequence: CDR1 MNHEY, CDR2 SVGAGI.

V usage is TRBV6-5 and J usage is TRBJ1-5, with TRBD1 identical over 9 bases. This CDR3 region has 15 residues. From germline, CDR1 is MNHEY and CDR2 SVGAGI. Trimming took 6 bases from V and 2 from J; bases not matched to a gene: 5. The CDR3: CASRSQGAGNQPQHF. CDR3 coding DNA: TGTGCCAGCAGATCACAGGGGGCTGGCAATCAGCCCCAGCATTTT.

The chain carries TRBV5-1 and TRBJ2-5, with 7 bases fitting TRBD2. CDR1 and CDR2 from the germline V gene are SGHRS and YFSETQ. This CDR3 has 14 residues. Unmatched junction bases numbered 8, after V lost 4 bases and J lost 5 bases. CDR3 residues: CASSPRAGIETQYF. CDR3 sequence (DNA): TGCGCCAGCAGCCCGAGAGCGGGGATCGAGACCCAGTACTTC.

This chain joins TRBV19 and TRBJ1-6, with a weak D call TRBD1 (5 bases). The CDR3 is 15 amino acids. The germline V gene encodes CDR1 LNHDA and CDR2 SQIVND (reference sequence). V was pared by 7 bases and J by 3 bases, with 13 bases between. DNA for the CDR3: TGTGCCAGTACACCGAGACAGATCTATAATTCACCCCTCCACTTT. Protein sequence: CASTPRQIYNSPLHF.

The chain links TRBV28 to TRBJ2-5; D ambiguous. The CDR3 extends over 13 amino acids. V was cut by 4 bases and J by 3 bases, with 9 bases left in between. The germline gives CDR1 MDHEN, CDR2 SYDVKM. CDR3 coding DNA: TGTGCCAGCAGTTCCATAGAGGAAGAGACCCAGTACTTC. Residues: CASSSIEEETQYF.

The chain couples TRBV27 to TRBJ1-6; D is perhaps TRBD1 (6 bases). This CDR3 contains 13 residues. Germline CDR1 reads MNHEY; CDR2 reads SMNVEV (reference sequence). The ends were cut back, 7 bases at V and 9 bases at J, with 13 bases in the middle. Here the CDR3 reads CASNSGEGSPLHF. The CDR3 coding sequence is TGTGCCAGCAATTCAGGGGAGGGTTCACCCCTCCACTTT.

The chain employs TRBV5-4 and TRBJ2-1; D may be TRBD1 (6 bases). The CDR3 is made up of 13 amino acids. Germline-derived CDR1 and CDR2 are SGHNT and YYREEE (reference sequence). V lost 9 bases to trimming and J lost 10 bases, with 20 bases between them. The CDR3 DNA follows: TGTGCCACCTCCACCCGGGACAAACGCGAGCAGTTCTTC. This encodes CATSTRDKREQFF. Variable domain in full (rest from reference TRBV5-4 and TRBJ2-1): ETGVTQSPTHLIKTRGQQVTLRCSSQSGHNTVSWYQQALGQGPQFIFQYYREEENGRGNFPPRFSGLQFPNYSSELNVNALELDDSALYLCATSTRDKREQFFGPGTRLTVL.

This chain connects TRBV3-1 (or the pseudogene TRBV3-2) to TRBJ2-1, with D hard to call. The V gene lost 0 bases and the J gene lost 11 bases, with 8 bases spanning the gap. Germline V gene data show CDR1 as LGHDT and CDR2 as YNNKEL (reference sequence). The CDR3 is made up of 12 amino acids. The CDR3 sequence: CASSQDVLQQFF. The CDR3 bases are TGTGCCAGCAGCCAAGATGTACTCCAGCAGTTCTTC.